This T cell receptor beta chain was sequenced for a study of human T cells and chemical hapten exposure. Across the study: Patients got weekly scalp diphenylcyclopropenone doses over the roughly 22-week study.

Overall study results and limits: Alopecia in the donors means their immune response may deviate from healthy people's. Unchanged with DPC sensitization were TCRs above 1 in 1000 frequency. The formation of large CDR3 similarity clusters by expanded TCRs significantly exceeded that of controls.

As for this clonotype: Its antigen remains unidentified.

TCRdb itself ran the RACE reads through MiXCR, one entry per CDR3 protein. The table shows some 89,000 distinct CDR3 sequences, with 27% occurring only once. Described time point: patch test 3, about 24 weeks after DPC sensitization. Treatment meaning: therapeutic diphenylcyclopropenone sensitization with weekly scalp DPC. Sequencing was performed on whole blood, taken in connection with sensitization to the hapten diphenylcyclopropenone (DPC). The clonotype was recovered from a middle-aged man with alopecia areata. Some clones in this sample may be carry-over from other donors' samples.

The CDR3 here is CASSLASVSSNIQYF. The CDR3 DNA reads as TGTGCCAGCAGCTTGGCCAGCGTCTCGAGCAACATTCAGTACTTC. The chain recombines TRBV5-4 with TRBJ2-4; D remains ambiguous. Trimming removed 0 bases at V and 7 bases at J, with 14 bases between. This CDR3 region has 15 residues. The germline gives CDR1 SGHNT, CDR2 YYREEE (reference sequence).